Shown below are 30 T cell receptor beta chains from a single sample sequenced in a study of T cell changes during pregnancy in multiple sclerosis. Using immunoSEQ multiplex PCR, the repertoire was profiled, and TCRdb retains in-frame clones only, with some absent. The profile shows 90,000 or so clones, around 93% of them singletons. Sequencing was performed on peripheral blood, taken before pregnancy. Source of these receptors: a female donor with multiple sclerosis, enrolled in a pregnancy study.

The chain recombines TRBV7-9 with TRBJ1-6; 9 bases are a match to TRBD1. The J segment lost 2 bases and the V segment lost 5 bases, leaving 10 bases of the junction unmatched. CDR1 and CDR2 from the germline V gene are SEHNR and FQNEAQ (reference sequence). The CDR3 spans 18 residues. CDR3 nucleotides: TGTGCCAGCAGCCCCGGGACAGGGAGTGGGACCTATAATTCACCCCTCCACTTT. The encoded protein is CASSPGTGSGTYNSPLHF.

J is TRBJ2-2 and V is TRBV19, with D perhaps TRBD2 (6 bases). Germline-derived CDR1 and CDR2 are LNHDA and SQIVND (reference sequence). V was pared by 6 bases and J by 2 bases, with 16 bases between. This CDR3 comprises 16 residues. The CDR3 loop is CASSPLGGRNTGELFF. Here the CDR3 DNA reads TGTGCCAGTAGCCCCCTGGGGGGAAGAAACACCGGGGAGCTGTTTTTT.

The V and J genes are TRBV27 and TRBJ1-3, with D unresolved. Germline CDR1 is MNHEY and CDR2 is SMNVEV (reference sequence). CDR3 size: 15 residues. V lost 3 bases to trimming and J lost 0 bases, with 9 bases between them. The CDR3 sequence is CASSFRRGSGNTIYF. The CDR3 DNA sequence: TGTGCCAGCAGTTTCAGACGAGGCTCTGGAAACACCATATATTTT.

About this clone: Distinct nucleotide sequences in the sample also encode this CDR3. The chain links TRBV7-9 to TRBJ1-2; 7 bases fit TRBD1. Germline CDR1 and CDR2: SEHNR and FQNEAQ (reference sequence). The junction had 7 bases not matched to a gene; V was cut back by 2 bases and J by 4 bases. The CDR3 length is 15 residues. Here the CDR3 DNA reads TGTGCCAGCAGCTTACCTGACAGGGCCAGCTATGGCTACACCTTC. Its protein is CASSLPDRASYGYTF.

The CDR3 reads CASSSTSGSETQYF. CDR3 nucleotides: TGTGCCAGCAGCTCGACTAGCGGGAGTGAGACCCAGTACTTC. The V call is TRBV5-4, the J call TRBJ2-5; 12 nucleotides line up with TRBD2. V was pared by 3 bases and J by 5 bases, with 2 bases of the junction left unmatched. There are 14 residues in the CDR3. The germline V gene encodes CDR1 SGHNT and CDR2 YYREEE (reference sequence).

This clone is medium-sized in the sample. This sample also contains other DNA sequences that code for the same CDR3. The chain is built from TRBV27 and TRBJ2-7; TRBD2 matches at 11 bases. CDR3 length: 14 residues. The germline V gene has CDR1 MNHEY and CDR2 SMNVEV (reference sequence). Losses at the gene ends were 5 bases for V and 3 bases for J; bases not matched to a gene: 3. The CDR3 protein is CASSPLAGGYEQYF. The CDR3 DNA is TGTGCCAGCAGTCCGCTAGCGGGGGGCTACGAGCAGTACTTC.

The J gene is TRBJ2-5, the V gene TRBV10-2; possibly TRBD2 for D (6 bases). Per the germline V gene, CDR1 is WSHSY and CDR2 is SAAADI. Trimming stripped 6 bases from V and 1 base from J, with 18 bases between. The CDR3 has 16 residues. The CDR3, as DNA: TGCGCCAGCAGACAGGCGGGACCCCCGGGCCAAGAGACCCAGTACTTC. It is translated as CASRQAGPPGQETQYF.

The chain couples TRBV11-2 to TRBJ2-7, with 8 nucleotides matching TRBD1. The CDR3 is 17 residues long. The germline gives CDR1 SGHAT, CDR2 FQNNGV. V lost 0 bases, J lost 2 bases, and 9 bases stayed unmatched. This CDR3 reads CASSLDRVHRGAYEQYF. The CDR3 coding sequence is TGTGCCAGCAGCTTAGATCGGGTGCACAGGGGGGCCTACGAGCAGTACTTC. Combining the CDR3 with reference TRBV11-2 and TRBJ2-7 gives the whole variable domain EAGVAQSPRYKIIEKRQSVAFWCNPISGHATLYWYQQILGQGPKLLIQFQNNGVVDDSQLPKDRFSAERLKGVDSTLKIQPAKLEDSAVYLCASSLDRVHRGAYEQYFGPGTRLTVT.

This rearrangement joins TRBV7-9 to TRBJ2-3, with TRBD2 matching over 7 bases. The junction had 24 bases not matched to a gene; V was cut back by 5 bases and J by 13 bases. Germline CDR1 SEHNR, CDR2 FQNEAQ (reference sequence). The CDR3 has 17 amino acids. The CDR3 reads CASSRRGPLGAGEPEYF. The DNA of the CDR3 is TGTGCCAGCAGCCGCAGAGGGCCCCTCGGGGCGGGAGAGCCGGAGTATTTT. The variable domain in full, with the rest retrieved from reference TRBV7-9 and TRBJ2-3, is DTGVSQNPRHKITKRGQNVTFRCDPISEHNRLYWYRQTLGQGPEFLTYFQNEAQLEKSRLLSDRFSAERPKGSFSTLEIQRTEQGDSAMYLCASSRRGPLGAGEPEYFGPGTRLTVL.

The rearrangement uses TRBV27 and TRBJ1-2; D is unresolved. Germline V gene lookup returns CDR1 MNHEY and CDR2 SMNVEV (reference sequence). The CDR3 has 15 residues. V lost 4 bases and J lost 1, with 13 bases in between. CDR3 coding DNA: TGTGCCAGCAGTTCCGACTTCCAAAATAACTATGGCTACACCTTC. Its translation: CASSSDFQNNYGYTF.

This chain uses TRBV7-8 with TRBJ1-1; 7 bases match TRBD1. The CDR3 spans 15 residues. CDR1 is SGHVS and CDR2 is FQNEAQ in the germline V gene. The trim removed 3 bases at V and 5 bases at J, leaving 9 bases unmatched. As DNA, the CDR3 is TGTGCCAGCAGCTTCTATCTGACACAGGGGACTGAAGCTTTCTTT. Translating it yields CASSFYLTQGTEAFF.

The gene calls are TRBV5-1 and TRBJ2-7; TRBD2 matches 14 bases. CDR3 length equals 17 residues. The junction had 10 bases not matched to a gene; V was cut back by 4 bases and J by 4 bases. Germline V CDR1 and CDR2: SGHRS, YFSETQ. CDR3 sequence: CASSPQGLAGDLYEQYF. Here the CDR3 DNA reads TGCGCCAGCAGCCCCCAGGGACTAGCGGGGGACCTTTACGAGCAGTACTTC.

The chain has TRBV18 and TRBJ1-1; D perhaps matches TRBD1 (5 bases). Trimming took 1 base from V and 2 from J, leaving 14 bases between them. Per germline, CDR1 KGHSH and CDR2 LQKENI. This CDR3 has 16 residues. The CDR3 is CASSPLLQGVNTEAFF. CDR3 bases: TGTGCCAGCTCACCACTGCTGCAGGGCGTAAACACTGAAGCTTTCTTT. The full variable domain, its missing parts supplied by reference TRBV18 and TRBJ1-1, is NAGVMQNPRHLVRRRGQEARLRCSPMKGHSHVYWYRQLPEEGLKFMVYLQKENIIDESGMPKERFSAEFPKEGPSILRIQQVVRGDSAAYFCASSPLLQGVNTEAFFGQGTRLTVV.

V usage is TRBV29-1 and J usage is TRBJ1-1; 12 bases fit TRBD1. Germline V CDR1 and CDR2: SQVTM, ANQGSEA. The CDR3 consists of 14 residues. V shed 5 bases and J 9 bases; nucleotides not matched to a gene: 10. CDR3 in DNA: TGCAGCGTTCCCTTTAACCGGGACAGGGGGCAAGCTTTCTTT. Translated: CSVPFNRDRGQAFF.

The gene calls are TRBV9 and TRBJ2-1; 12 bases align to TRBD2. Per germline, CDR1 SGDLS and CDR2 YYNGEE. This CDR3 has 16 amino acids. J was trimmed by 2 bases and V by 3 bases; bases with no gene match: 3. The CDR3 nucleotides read TGTGCCAGCAGCGCGACTAGCGGGAGCACCTACAATGAGCAGTTCTTC. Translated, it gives CASSATSGSTYNEQFF.

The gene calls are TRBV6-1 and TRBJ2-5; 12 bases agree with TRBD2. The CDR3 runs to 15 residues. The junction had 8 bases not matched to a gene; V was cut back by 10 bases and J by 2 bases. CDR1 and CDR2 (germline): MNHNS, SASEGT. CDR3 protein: CATNPGLAGQETQYF. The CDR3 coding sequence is TGTGCCACCAATCCGGGACTAGCGGGTCAAGAGACCCAGTACTTC.

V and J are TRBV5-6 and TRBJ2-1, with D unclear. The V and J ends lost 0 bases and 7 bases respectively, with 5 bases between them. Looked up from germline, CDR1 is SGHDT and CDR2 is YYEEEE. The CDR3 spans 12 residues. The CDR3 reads CASSLGTNEQFF. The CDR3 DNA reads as TGTGCCAGCAGCTTGGGAACAAATGAGCAGTTCTTC.

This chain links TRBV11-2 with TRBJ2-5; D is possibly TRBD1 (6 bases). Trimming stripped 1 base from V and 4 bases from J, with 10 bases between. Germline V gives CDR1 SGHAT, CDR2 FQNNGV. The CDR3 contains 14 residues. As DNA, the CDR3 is TGTGCCAGCAGCTTAGCCCCAGGGGTAGAGACCCAGTACTTC. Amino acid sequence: CASSLAPGVETQYF.

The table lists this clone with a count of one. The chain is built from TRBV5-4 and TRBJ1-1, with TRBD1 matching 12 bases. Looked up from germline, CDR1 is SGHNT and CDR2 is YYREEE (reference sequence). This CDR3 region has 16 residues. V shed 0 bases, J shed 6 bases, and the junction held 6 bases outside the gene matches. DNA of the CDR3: TGTGCCAGCAGCTTGGAGGGGACAGGGGGCGCGGCTGAAGCTTTCTTT. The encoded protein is CASSLEGTGGAAEAFF.

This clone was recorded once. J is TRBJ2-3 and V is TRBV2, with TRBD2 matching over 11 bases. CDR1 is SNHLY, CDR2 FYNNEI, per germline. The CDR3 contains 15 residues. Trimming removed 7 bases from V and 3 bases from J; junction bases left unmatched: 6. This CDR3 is CASNGRLAGTDTQYF. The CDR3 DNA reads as TGTGCCAGCAATGGAAGACTAGCGGGGACAGATACGCAGTATTTT.

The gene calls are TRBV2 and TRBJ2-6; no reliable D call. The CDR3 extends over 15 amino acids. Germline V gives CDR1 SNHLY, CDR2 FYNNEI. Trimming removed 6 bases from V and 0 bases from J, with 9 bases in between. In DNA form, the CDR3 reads TGTGCCAGCAGCCCCTCCCCCTCTGGGGCCAACGTCCTGACTTTC. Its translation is CASSPSPSGANVLTF.

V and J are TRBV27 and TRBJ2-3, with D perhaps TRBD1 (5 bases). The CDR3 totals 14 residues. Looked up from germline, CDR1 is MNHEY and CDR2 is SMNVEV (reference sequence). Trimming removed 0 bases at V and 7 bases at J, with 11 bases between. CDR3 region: CASSLSGATYTQYF. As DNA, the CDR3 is TGTGCCAGCAGTTTATCAGGGGCTACATATACGCAGTATTTT.

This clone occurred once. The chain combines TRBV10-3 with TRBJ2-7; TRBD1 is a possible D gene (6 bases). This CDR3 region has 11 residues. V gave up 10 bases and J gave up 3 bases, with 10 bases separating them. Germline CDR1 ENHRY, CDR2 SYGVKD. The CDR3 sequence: CATSGVYEQYF. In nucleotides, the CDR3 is TGTGCCACGTCAGGGGTCTACGAGCAGTACTTC.

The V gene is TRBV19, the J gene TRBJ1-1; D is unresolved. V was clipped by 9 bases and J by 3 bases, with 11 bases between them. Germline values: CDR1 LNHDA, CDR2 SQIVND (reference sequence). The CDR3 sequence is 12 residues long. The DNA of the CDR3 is TGTGCCAGCACCGGGTTCGACACTGAAGCTTTCTTT. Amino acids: CASTGFDTEAFF.

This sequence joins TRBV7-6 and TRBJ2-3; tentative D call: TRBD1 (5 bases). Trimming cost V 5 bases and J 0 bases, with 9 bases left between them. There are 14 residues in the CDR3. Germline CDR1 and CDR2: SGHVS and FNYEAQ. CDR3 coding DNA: TGTGCCAGCAGCGCGCAGGGTAGCACAGATACGCAGTATTTT. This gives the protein CASSAQGSTDTQYF.

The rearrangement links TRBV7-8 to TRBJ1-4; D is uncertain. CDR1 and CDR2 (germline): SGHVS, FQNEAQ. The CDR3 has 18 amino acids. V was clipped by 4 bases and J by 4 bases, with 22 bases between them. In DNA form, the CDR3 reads TGTGCCAGCAGCTCTAGGCGGGAAATGGGTTGGGGTAATGAAAAACTGTTTTTT. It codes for CASSSRREMGWGNEKLFF. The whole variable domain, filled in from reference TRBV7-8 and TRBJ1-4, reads GAGVSQSPRYKVAKRGQDVALRCDPISGHVSLFWYQQALGQGPEFLTYFQNEAQLDKSGLPSDRFFAERPEGSVSTLKIQRTQQEDSAVYLCASSSRREMGWGNEKLFFGSGTQLSVL.

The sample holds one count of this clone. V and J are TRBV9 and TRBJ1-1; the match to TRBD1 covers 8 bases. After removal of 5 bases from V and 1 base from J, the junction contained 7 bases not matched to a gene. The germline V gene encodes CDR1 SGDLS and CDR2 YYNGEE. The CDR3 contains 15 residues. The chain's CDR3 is CASRAPGTGNTEAFF. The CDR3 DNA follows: TGTGCCAGCAGAGCCCCCGGGACAGGGAACACTGAAGCTTTCTTT.

The CDR3 coding sequence is TGTGCCAGCAGTTTATTAGACGGGGATGAGCAGTTCTTC. Protein: CASSLLDGDEQFF. This chain connects TRBV27 to TRBJ2-1, with a weak D call TRBD2 (5 bases). This CDR3 is built from 13 residues. CDR1 and CDR2 (germline): MNHEY, SMNVEV (reference sequence). Trimming removed 1 base at V and 8 bases at J, with 9 bases between.

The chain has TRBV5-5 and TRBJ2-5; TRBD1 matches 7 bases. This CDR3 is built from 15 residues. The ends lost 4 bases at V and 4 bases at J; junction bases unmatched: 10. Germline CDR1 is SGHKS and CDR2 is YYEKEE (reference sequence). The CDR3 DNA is TGTGCCAGCAGCCTATGGGACAGATCCGGAGAGACCCAGTACTTC. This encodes CASSLWDRSGETQYF.

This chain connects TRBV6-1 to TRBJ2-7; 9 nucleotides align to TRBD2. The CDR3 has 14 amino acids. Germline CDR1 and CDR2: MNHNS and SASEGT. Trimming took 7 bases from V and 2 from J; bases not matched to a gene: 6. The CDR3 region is CASTIAGAAYEQYF. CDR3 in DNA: TGTGCCAGCACCATAGCGGGAGCGGCCTACGAGCAGTACTTC.